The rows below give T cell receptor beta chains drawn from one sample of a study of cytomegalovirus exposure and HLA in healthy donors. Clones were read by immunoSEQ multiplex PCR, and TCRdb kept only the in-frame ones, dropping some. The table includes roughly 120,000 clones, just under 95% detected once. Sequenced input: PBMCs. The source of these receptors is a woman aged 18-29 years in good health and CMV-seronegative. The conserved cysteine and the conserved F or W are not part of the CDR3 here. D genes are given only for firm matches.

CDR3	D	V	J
ASSLVTSGSTDTQY	TRBD2	TRBV5-1	TRBJ2-3
ASREEGASPQH	TRBD1	TRBV2	TRBJ1-5
ASARRLTDTQY	NA	TRBV10-1	TRBJ2-3
ASSMAGGDNEQF	NA	TRBV19	TRBJ2-1
ASSLQGVSSYNEQF	TRBD1	TRBV7-3	TRBJ2-1
ASSGGGNQPQH	NA	TRBV5-6	TRBJ1-5
ASSSTDTQY	NA	TRBV5-1	TRBJ2-7
ASSPTLQGTQNEQY	TRBD1	TRBV6-6	TRBJ2-7
ASSHMTGYEQY	TRBD1	TRBV7-9	TRBJ2-7
ATTRSGPMDNEQF	NA	TRBV4-1	TRBJ2-1
AWSSLRGSGNTIY	NA	TRBV30	TRBJ1-3
ASSQTGATDTQY	NA	TRBV25-1	TRBJ2-3
ASTGDRKAF	NA	TRBV6-5	TRBJ1-1
ASSSTTSGELF	NA	TRBV11-1	TRBJ2-2
ASSEGGLGNQPQH	NA	TRBV2	TRBJ1-5
ASSHNSRLAREQYEQY	TRBD2	TRBV4-1	TRBJ2-7
ASSEWTSAPPQY	TRBD2	TRBV6-1	TRBJ2-3
SVWGDGSYEQY	NA	TRBV29-1	TRBJ2-7
ASSIGRVSPLH	NA	TRBV19	TRBJ1-6
ASKDRGTYEQY	TRBD1	TRBV6-5	TRBJ2-7
ASSFPFDSPYGYT	NA	TRBV28	TRBJ1-2
ASSLWGEAYEQY	NA	TRBV5-5	TRBJ2-7
ASSQEGQLNQPQH	NA	TRBV4-2	TRBJ1-5
ASSSVGQNTDTQY	NA	TRBV5-1	TRBJ2-3
ASSVRRGGPGNTIY	NA	TRBV6-4	TRBJ1-3
ASSLGVQSGTGELF	NA	TRBV7-6	TRBJ2-2
ASSLATRGSYNEQF	NA	TRBV5-1	TRBJ2-1
ASSTSTGLPYGYT	NA	TRBV27	TRBJ1-2
ASRPGTDHGYT	TRBD1	TRBV2	TRBJ1-2
ASSLDWGHYEQY	NA	TRBV11-2	TRBJ2-7
ASSYRAVYTGSGANVLT	NA	TRBV19	TRBJ2-6
ASSQGANTGELF	NA	TRBV7-3	TRBJ2-2
AWSEAGGHEQY	TRBD2	TRBV30	TRBJ2-7
ASNLGGELF	NA	TRBV2	TRBJ2-2
ASSPYEETQY	NA	TRBV7-9	TRBJ2-5
ASTTPGTEAF	NA	TRBV28	TRBJ1-1
ASRLGQGNQPQH	TRBD1	TRBV6-5	TRBJ1-5
ASSFRQDSGNTIY	NA	TRBV9	TRBJ1-3
ASSLTGQIFQNTEAF	NA	TRBV27	TRBJ1-1
ASSELAGDTDTQY	TRBD2	TRBV6-1	TRBJ2-3
AIRGQGDTEAF	TRBD1	TRBV10-3	TRBJ1-1
ASSPKSTGDYGYT	TRBD1	TRBV5-4	TRBJ1-2
ASSLVPTYDEQF	NA	TRBV7-2	TRBJ2-1
ASSLRQPQH	NA	TRBV28	TRBJ1-5
ASSFTSGSSNEQF	TRBD2	TRBV5-1	TRBJ2-1
SVGSSGYTDTQY	TRBD2	TRBV29-1	TRBJ2-3
ASSVAGEGGQPQH	NA	TRBV9	TRBJ1-5
ASSDSGGTIYGYT	NA	TRBV9	TRBJ1-2
ASSVLSGGNTYNEQF	TRBD2	TRBV9	TRBJ2-1